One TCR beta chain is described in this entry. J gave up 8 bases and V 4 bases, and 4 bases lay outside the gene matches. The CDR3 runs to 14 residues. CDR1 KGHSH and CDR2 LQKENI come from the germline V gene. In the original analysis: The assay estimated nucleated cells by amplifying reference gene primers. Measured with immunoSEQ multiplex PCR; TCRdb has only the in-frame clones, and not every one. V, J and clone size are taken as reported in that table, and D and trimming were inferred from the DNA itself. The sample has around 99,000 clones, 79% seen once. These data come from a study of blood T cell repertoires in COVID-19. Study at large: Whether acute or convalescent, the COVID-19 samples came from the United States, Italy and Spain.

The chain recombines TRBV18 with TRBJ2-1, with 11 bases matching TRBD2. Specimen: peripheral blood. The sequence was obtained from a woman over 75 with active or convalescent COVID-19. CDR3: CASSLLAGGDEQFF. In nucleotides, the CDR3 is TGTGCCAGCTCACTCCTAGCGGGGGGCGATGAGCAGTTCTTC.